The clone carrying this TCR beta chain was counted a few times. The use of a sample-barcoded 5' primer and a J-beta primer mix characterized a second PCR of 7 to 11 cycles. TCRdb analysed the 5' RACE reads with MiXCR anew, one entry per CDR3 protein. The sample includes around 990,000 distinct CDR3 sequences, less than 25% of them seen just once. The data were taken from a study of blood T cells in healthy people across ages. These data were also reused for a study on T cells of mothers and their children. Per that study: Every mother supplied over 8 million TCR beta CDR3 reads and every child a few million.

The sequence was obtained from a girl aged 2 to 10 in good health. The sequencing sample was made of blood.

CDR3 sequence (DNA): TGTGCCACCAGTGAGGGGGACATTCGTACGCAGTATTTT. Translation gives CATSEGDIRTQYF. The V call is TRBV24-1, the J call TRBJ2-3, with D maybe TRBD1 (6 bases). V was pared by 4 bases and J by 8 bases, with 12 bases between. From germline, CDR1 is KGHDR and CDR2 SFDVKD. The CDR3 contains 13 residues.